This TCR beta chain was documented in a study of a mutant IDH1 vaccine in newly diagnosed glioma. Overall study context: Averaging roughly 40 years of age, treated patients were approximately 60% male and 37.5% female. Beforehand, treatment had been radiotherapy, temozolomide, or both; the majority received both. Whole-study findings and limits: Pseudoprogression apparently lacked any relation to changes in top peripheral T cell clonotypes.

Turning to this clone: Its antigen is not identified.

The time point: baseline, week 1 (first vaccination visit). Treatment: pre-vaccination baseline after standard-of-care therapy. New WHO grade 3 or 4 astrocytomas that were IDH1-mutant and ATRX-lost occurred in the donors. Generated by immunoSEQ multiplex PCR, the TCRdb table keeps only in-frame clones and is missing some. The sample holds some 51,000 clones, around 80% seen once. This CDR3 has 16 amino acids. Germline V CDR1 and CDR2: SGHKS, YYEKEE (reference sequence). The ends lost 4 bases at V and 5 bases at J; junction bases unmatched: 7. This clonotype was sampled from a woman between 40 and 50 years old with glioma. The sequencing used PBMCs, collected from a glioma patient treated with radiotherapy, temozolomide or both. The gene calls are TRBV5-5 and TRBJ2-2; TRBD1 matches at 11 bases. CDR3 sequence (DNA): TGTGCCAGCAGCGTTGGACAGGGGGCTCGAACCGGGGAGCTGTTTTTT. This gives the protein CASSVGQGARTGELFF. Using reference TRBV5-5 and TRBJ2-2 for the parts outside the CDR3, the full variable domain is DAGVTQSPTHLIKTRGQQVTLRCSPISGHKSVSWYQQVLGQGPQFIFQYYEKEERGRGNFPDRFSARQFPNYSSELNVNALLLGDSALYLCASSVGQGARTGELFFGEGSRLTVL.